Below, 2 T cell receptor beta chains from the same sample are listed, as sequenced in a study of blood T cells in healthy people across ages. The second PCR ran roughly 7 to 12 cycles with a sample-barcoded 5' primer and J-beta primers. TCRdb ran MiXCR on the 5' RACE reads and lists one entry per CDR3 protein. Of some 370,000 distinct CDR3 sequences listed, about half are singletons. Sequencing was carried out using blood. The receptors derive from a man aged 60-69 years in good health.

This clonotype was seen at least ten times. The chain employs TRBV28 and TRBJ1-2; 7 positions match TRBD1. J was trimmed by 3 bases and V by 6 bases; bases with no gene match: 7. This CDR3 is built from 14 residues. The germline gives CDR1 MDHEN, CDR2 SYDVKM. This chain's CDR3 is CASSTTGAHYGYTF. CDR3 in DNA: TGTGCCAGCAGCACTACAGGGGCCCACTATGGCTACACCTTC.

This clonotype has a handful of counts. This sequence joins TRBV3-1 and TRBJ2-7; D is unclear. The CDR3 contains 15 residues. Trimming left V 1 base short and J 3 bases short, with 13 bases between. Germline CDR1 and CDR2: LGHDT and YNNKEL (reference sequence). Here the CDR3 reads CASSQVFQAVYEQYF. The CDR3, as DNA: TGTGCCAGCAGCCAAGTGTTCCAGGCAGTCTACGAGCAGTACTTC.